This record covers a single TCR beta chain. Its specific antigen is unknown. It has no much larger one-base neighbor in the sample; base qualities were not kept. The record originates from a study of T cell responses to AZD1222 COVID-19 vaccine (dated by TCRdb to 2020 to 2022). Notes on the research overall: AZD1222 recipients given second doses at about 4 weeks or at about 12 weeks were pooled, since spike-specific TCR depth and breadth were not found to differ between the two schedules. TCR sequencing covered some 250 trial participants: 207 given two doses of AZD1222 and some 25 given two doses of MenACWY control vaccine. Trial participants were enrolled by age into subgroups of 18-55, 56-69 and 70-plus years, and around 150, 29 and 61 TCR-sequenced participants, respectively, were included in these subgroups.

CDR1 is given as LNHDA and CDR2 as SQIVND, both from the germline V gene (reference sequence). The CDR3 runs 16 amino acids, cysteine and phenylalanine included. Just CDR3 DNA is preserved here, 48 bases in frame from base 1. V and J are trimmed by 3 bases and 3 bases, and the gene matches miss 8 bases of the junction. The intended sense of this specimen's time point label: baseline before first vaccination. Vaccinee samples were obtained from the UK trials COV001 and COV002, which included a single-blind randomized controlled phase 2/3 trial of AZD1222 (ChAdOx1 nCoV-19) in healthy adults. For TCRbeta chain sequencing, PBMC samples from trial participants were taken at day 0 and at day 28 after the second dose. The CDR3 regions of human TCRbeta chains were subjected to immunosequencing. As for the original processing: Repertoire TCRs were checked for matches against a reference library of SARS-CoV-2-specific TCRs that had been generated using the MIRA antigen-specificity platform. Breadth meant the fraction of unique TCRs that were SARS-CoV-2-associated, whereas depth meant the fraction of total T cells that were SARS-CoV-2-associated. Using the MIRA data, each spike-specific TCR was mapped to the spike region that the TCR reacts to and placed in a CD4 or CD8 class. Log10-transformed breadth and depth values were compared by one-way ANOVA with Sidak's multiple comparisons tests. Drawn from immuneACCESS, this table holds only the in-frame rearrangements with V and J called that TCRdb kept. Clones are partly lost; checked studies trace under half to an unresolved V gene and leave the rest unexplained. D and trimming come from the DNA, and the V and J calls and clone size come from that table. Here the sample has 95,000 to 150,000 clones; about 88% occur a single time. The top ten clonotypes cover 2.4% of the sample.

Summary of the overall study and its limitations: In the small 56-69-year group, the increase in depth fell short of significance, most likely because of low power. CD4 TCRs associated with the vaccine covered the entire spike protein, and the dominant responses were in regions 160-218 and 743-854. Conclusions about previously exposed vaccinees are limited, since just 5 to 7 AZD1222 recipients were seropositive for SARS-CoV-2 at baseline. After two AZD1222 doses, spike-specific TCR breadth and depth were significantly higher than at day 0 and than in MenACWY recipients. Reportedly, close to half of the unique spike-specific TCRs recognized epitopes lying outside the regions that are mutated in the B.1.351 and B.1.1.7 variants. Participants were mostly white British and included more females than males, and it was suggested by the authors that clonal diversity may have been underestimated. Because no day 14 peak-response samples were available, repertoires were characterized only after the peak T cell response.

Sequenced here: peripheral blood, sampled on day 0 of AZD1222 vaccination. The chain couples TRBV19 to TRBJ1-5, with 7 central nucleotides matching TRBD1. This TCR came from an adult in good health. Here the CDR3 is given as CASSMSGGDLNQPQHF. The DNA sequence is given as TGTGCCAGTAGTATGTCAGGGGGGGACCTCAATCAGCCCCAGCATTTT.